This T cell receptor beta chain was profiled in a study of Graves' ophthalmopathy and Graves' hyperthyroidism. This clonotype was seen many times. Using RNA transcripts, the TCR beta CDR3 regions were amplified. Second-round multiplex PCR followed a first-round RT-PCR using HTBI primers. TCRdb fed the multiplex PCR reads into MiXCR, producing one record per CDR3 protein. The sample includes around 470,000 distinct CDR3 sequences, roughly an eighth of them seen just once. Material for sequencing was blood. This TCR was sampled from a woman in her 30s with Graves' ophthalmopathy.

In nucleotides, the CDR3 is TGTGCCAGCAGCTACGGGACACTCGAGCAGTACTTC. Amino acids: CASSYGTLEQYF. The J gene is TRBJ2-7, the V gene TRBV7-9; D is perhaps TRBD1 (6 bases). CDR3 length: 12 amino acids. V was trimmed by 4 bases and J by 6 bases, leaving 10 bases between them. Germline CDR1 and CDR2: SEHNR and FQNEAQ (reference sequence).